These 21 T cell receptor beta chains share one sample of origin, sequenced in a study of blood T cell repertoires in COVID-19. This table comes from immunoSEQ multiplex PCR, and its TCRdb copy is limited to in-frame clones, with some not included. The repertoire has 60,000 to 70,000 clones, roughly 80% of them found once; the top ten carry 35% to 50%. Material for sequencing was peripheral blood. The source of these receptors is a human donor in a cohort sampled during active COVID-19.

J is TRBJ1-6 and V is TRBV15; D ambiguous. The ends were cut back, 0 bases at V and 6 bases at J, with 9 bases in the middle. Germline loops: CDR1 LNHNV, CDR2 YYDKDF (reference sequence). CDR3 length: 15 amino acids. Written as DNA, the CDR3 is TGTGCCACCAGCAGAGACGGCAGCGGTAATTCACCCCTCCACTTT. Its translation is CATSRDGSGNSPLHF. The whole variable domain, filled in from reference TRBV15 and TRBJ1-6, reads DAMVIQNPRYQVTQFGKPVTLSCSQTLNHNVMYWYQQKSSQAPKLLFHYYDKDFNNEADTPDNFQSRRPNTSFCFLDIRSPGLGDTAMYLCATSRDGSGNSPLHFGNGTRLTVT.

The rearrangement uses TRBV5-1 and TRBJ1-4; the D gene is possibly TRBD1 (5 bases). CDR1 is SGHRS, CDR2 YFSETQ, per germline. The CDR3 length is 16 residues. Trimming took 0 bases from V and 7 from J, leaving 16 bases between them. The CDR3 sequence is CASSLAAAGMTEKLFF. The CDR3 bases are TGCGCCAGCAGCTTGGCCGCGGCAGGGATGACTGAAAAACTGTTTTTT.

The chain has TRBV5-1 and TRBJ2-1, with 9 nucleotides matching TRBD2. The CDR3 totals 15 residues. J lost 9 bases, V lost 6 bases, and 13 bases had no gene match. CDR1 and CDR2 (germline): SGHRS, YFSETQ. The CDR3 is CASNGLAGGPVEQFF. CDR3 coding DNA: TGCGCCAGCAACGGCTTGGCGGGGGGGCCTGTTGAGCAGTTCTTC. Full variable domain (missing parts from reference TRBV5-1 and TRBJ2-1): KAGVTQTPRYLIKTRGQQVTLSCSPISGHRSVSWYQQTPGQGLQFLFEYFSETQRNKGNFPGRFSGRQFSNSRSEMNVSTLELGDSALYLCASNGLAGGPVEQFFGPGTRLTVL.

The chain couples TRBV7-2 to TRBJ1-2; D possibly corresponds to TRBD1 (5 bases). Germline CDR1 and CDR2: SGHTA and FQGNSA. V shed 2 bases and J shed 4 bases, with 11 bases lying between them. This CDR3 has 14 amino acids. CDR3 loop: CASSLRGESYGYTF. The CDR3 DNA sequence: TGTGCCAGCAGCTTACGGGGGGAGAGCTATGGCTACACCTTC.

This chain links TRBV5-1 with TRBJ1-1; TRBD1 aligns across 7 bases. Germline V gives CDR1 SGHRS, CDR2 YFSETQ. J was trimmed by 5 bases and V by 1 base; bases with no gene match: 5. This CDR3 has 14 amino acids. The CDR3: CASSLRQGHTEAFF. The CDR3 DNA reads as TGCGCCAGCAGCTTGAGACAGGGACATACTGAAGCTTTCTTT.

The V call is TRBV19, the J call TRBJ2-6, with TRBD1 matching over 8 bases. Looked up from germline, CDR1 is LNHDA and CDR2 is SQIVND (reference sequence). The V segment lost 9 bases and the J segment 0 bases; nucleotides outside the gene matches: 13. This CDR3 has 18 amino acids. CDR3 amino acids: CASRQGPSFASGANVLTF. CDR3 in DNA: TGTGCCAGCAGACAGGGGCCTTCATTCGCCTCTGGGGCCAACGTCCTGACTTTC.

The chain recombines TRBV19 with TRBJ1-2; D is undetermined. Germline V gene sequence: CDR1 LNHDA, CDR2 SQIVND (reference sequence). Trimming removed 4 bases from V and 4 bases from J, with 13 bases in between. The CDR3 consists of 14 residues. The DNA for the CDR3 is TGTGCCAGTAGTAGTGCGGGGTTGAGCTATGGCTACACCTTC. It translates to CASSSAGLSYGYTF.

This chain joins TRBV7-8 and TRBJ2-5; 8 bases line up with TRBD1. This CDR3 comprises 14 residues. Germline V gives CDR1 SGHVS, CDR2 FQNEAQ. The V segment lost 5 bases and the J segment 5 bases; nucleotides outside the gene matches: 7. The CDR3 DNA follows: TGTGCCAGCAGCCCCGGACAGGGACGGGAGACCCAGTACTTC. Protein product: CASSPGQGRETQYF.

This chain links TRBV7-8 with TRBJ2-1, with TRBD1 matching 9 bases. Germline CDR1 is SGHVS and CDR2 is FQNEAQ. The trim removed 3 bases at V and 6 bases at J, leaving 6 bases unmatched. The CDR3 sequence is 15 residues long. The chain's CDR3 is CASSLGQGGGNEQFF. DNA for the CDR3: TGTGCCAGCAGCTTGGGACAGGGAGGCGGCAATGAGCAGTTCTTC.

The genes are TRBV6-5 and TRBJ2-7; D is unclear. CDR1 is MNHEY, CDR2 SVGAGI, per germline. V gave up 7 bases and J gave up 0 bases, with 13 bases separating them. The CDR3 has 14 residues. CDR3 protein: CASMTKPPSYEQYF. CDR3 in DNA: TGTGCCAGCATGACAAAGCCTCCCTCCTACGAGCAGTACTTC.

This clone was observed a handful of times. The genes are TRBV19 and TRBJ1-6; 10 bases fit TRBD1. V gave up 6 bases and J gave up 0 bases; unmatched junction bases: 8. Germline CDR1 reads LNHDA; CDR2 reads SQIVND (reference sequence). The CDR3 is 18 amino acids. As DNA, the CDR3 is TGTGCCAGTAGCCTCGGGACAGGGGTCAGCTCCTATAATTCACCCCTCCACTTT. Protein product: CASSLGTGVSSYNSPLHF.

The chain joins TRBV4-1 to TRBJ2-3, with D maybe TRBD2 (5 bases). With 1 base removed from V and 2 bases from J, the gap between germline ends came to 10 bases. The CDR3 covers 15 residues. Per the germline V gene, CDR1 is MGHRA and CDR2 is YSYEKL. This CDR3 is CASSQGRELTDTQYF. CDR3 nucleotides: TGCGCCAGCAGCCAAGGAAGGGAGCTCACAGATACGCAGTATTTT.

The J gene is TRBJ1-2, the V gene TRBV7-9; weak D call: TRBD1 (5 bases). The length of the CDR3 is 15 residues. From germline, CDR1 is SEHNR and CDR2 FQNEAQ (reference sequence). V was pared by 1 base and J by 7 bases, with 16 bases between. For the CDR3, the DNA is TGTGCCAGCAGCTTAGAGGGACGAGGGAGGGGTGGCTACACCTTC. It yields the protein CASSLEGRGRGGYTF.

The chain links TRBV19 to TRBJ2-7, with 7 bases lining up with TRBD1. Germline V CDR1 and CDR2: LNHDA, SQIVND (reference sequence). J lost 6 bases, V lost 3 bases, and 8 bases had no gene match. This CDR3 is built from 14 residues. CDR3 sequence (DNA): TGTGCCAGTAGTATTGGCAGGGGGACGGTCGAGCAGTACTTC. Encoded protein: CASSIGRGTVEQYF. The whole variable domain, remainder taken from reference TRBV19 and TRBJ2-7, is DGGITQSPKYLFRKEGQNVTLSCEQNLNHDAMYWYRQDPGQGLRLIYYSQIVNDFQKGDIAEGYSVSREKKESFPLTVTSAQKNPTAFYLCASSIGRGTVEQYFGPGTRLTVT.

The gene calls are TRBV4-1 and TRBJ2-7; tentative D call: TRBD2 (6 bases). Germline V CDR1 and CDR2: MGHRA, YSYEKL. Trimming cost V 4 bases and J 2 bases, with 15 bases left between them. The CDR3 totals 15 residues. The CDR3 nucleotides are TGCGCCAGCAGCCGCGGCGGGGACGGTACCTACGAGCAGTACTTC. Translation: CASSRGGDGTYEQYF.

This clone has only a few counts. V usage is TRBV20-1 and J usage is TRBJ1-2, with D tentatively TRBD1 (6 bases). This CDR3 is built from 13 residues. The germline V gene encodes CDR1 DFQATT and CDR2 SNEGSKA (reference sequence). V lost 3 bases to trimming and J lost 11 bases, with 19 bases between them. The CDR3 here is CSASIWGRVGYTF. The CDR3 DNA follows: TGCAGTGCTAGTATTTGGGGGCGAGTGGGGTACACCTTC.

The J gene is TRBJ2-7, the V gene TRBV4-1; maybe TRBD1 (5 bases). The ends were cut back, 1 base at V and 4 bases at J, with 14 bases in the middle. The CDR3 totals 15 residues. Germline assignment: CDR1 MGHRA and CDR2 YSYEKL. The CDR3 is CASSQGQTGLYEQYF. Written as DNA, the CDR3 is TGCGCCAGCAGCCAAGGACAGACCGGGCTTTACGAGCAGTACTTC.

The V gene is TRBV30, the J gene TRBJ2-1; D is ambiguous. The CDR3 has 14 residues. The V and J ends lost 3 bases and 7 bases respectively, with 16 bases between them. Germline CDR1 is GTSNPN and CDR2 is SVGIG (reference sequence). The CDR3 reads CAWSPPGSTNEQFF. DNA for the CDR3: TGTGCCTGGAGCCCCCCCGGGTCTACGAATGAGCAGTTCTTC.

In DNA form, the CDR3 reads TGTGCCAGCAGCCGAGGACAGAGCCACAATGAGCAGTTCTTC. Translated, it gives CASSRGQSHNEQFF. The chain employs TRBV7-3 and TRBJ2-1; possible D gene TRBD1, 6 bases. Germline V gene lookup returns CDR1 SGHTA and CDR2 FQGTGA. V lost 5 bases and J lost 5, with 13 bases in between. The CDR3 extends over 14 amino acids.

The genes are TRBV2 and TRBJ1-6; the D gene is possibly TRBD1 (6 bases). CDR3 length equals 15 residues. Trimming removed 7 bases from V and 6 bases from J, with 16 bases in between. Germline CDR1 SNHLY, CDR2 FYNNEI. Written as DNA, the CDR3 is TGTGCCAGCAAGGGTACCGGACAGATTAATTCACCCCTCCACTTT. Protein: CASKGTGQINSPLHF.

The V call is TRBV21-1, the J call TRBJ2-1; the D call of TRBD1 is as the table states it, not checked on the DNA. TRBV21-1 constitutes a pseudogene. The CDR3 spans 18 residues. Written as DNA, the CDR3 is TGTGCCAGCAGCAAAGTGTTTCAGGGGGTAAGCCGTTACAATGAGCAGTTCTTC. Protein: CASSKVFQGVSRYNEQFF.